This T cell receptor beta chain stems from a study of CD8+ T cells in alopecia areata. Across the study: Each of the treated patients was given oral tofacitinib, 5 to 10 mg twice daily, for moderate-to-severe alopecia areata. People stayed on tofacitinib for 6 to 18 months, then stopped the drug for 6 months. Study-wide findings and caveats: Mice showed clearer TCR sharing than patients did, a gap that was possibly HLA-related. Scalp sequencing captures resident alphabeta T cells of normal skin too.

Isolated RNA was reverse transcribed into cDNA used as the sequencing template. Libraries were prepared by immunoSEQ multiplex PCR; TCRdb keeps only in-frame clonotypes and omits some of them. The data hold some 5,000 clones, with 60% observed a single time. As regards this clone: Its antigen is as yet unknown.

The CDR3 runs to 11 residues. The V end lost 3 bases, the J end lost 8 bases, and 7 bases lay between the germline ends. Per germline, CDR1 SEHNR and CDR2 FQNEAQ (reference sequence). Researchers gathered lesional scalp punch biopsies and peripheral blood from patients with alopecia areata. The sequencing input was skin. The chain uses TRBV7-9 and TRBJ1-1; D is ambiguous. This clonotype was obtained from a human donor with alopecia areata. Here the CDR3 DNA reads TGTGCCAGCAGCTTTACAGCGGAAGCTTTCTTT. Encoded protein: CASSFTAEAFF.